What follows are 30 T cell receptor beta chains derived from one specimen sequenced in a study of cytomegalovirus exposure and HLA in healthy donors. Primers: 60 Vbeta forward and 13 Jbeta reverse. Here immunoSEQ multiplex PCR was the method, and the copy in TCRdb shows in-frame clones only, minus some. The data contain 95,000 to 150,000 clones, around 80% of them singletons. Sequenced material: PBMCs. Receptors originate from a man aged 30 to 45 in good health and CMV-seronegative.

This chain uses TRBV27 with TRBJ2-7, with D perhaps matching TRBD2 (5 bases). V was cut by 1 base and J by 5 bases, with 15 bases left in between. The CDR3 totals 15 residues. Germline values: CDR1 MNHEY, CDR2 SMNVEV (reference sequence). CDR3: CASSLYLGIPHEQYF. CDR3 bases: TGTGCCAGCAGTTTATATCTCGGGATCCCCCACGAGCAGTACTTC.

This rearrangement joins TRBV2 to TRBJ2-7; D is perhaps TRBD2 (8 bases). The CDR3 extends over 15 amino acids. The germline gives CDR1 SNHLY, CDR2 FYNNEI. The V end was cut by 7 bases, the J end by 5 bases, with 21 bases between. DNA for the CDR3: TGTGCCAGCATCCTCGGGAGGGGGCTAAACGACGAGCAGTACTTC. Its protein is CASILGRGLNDEQYF.

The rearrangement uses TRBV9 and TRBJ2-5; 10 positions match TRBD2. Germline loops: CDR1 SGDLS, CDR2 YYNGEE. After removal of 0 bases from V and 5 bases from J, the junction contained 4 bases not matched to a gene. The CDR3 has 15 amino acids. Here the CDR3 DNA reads TGTGCCAGCAGCGTAGCTAGCGGGGGCAGGGAGACCCAGTACTTC. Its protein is CASSVASGGRETQYF. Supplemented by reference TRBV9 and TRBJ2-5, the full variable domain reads DSGVTQTPKHLITATGQRVTLRCSPRSGDLSVYWYQQSLDQGLQFLIQYYNGEERAKGNILERFSAQQFPDLHSELNLSSLELGDSALYFCASSVASGGRETQYFGPGTRLLVL.

CDR3 sequence reads: CATRLAGGRTDTQYF. The CDR3 DNA reads TGTGCCACCCGACTAGCGGGGGGCCGCACAGATACGCAGTATTTT. V gene TRBV5-4 combines with J gene TRBJ2-3, with 13 positions matching TRBD2. J lost 1 base, V lost 9 bases, and 5 bases had no gene match. This CDR3 region has 15 residues. The germline gives CDR1 SGHNT, CDR2 YYREEE (reference sequence).

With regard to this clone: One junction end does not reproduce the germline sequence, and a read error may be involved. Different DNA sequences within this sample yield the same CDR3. In DNA form, the CDR3 reads TGCGCCTGGGATCGTCAAACCGGGGTACGAGGCTACACCTTC. This translates into CAWDRQTGVRGYTF. The chain uses TRBV30 and TRBJ1-2; D is uncertain. Germline V CDR1 and CDR2: GTSNPN, SVGIG (reference sequence). The CDR3 runs 14 residues.

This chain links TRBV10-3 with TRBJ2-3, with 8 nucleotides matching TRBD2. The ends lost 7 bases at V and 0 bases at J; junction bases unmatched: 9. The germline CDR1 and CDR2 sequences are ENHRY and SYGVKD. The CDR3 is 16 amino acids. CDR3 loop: CAINGLGTSSTDTQYF. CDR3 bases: TGTGCCATCAACGGCTTGGGGACTAGTAGCACAGATACGCAGTATTTT.

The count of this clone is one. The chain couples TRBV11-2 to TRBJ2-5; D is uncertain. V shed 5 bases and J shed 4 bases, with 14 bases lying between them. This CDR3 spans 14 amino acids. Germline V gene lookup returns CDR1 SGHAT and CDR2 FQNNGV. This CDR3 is CASSRGGVTETQYF. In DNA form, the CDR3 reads TGTGCCAGCAGCCGCGGCGGAGTTACAGAGACCCAGTACTTC. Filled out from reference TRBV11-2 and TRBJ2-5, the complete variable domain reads EAGVAQSPRYKIIEKRQSVAFWCNPISGHATLYWYQQILGQGPKLLIQFQNNGVVDDSQLPKDRFSAERLKGVDSTLKIQPAKLEDSAVYLCASSRGGVTETQYFGPGTRLLVL.

The CDR3 protein is CASSRDRKLTGELFF. The CDR3 nucleotides are TGTGCCAGTAGTAGGGACAGAAAGCTCACCGGGGAGCTGTTTTTT. This chain links TRBV19 with TRBJ2-2; 7 bases line up with TRBD1. The CDR3 loop spans 15 amino acids. V dropped 4 bases and J dropped 4; count of bases not matched to a gene: 6. CDR1 and CDR2 (germline): LNHDA, SQIVND (reference sequence).

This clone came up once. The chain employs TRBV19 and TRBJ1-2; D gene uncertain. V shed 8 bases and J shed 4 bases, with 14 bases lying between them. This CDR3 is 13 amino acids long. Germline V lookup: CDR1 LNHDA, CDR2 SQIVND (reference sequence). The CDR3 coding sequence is TGTGCCAGTGCCCCGGGTTTCGGCTATGGCTACACCTTC. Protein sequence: CASAPGFGYGYTF.

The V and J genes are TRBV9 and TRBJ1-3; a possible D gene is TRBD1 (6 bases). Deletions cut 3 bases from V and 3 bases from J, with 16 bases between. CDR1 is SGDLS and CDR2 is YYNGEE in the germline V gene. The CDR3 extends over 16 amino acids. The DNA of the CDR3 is TGTGCCAGCAGCGAACACTACAGGGAAGGTGGAAACACCATATATTTT. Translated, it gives CASSEHYREGGNTIYF.

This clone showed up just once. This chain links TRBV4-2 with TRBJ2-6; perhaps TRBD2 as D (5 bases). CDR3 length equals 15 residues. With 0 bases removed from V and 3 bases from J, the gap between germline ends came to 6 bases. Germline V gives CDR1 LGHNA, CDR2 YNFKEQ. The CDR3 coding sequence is TGTGCCAGCAGCCAAGATCGGGGTGGGGCCAACGTCCTGACTTTC. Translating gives CASSQDRGGANVLTF.

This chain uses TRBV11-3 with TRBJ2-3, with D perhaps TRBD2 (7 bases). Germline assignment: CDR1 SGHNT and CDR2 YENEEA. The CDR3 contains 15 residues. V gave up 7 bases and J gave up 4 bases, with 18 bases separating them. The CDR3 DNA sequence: TGTGCCAGCACCAATAGGGGGGGGGTCGCAGATACGCAGTATTTT. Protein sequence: CASTNRGGVADTQYF.

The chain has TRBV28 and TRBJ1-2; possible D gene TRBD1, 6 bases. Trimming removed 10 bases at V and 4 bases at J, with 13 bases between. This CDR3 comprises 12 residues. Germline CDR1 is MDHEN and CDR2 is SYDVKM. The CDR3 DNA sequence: TGTGCCACACGACAGGACGCCTATGGCTACACCTTC. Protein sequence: CATRQDAYGYTF.

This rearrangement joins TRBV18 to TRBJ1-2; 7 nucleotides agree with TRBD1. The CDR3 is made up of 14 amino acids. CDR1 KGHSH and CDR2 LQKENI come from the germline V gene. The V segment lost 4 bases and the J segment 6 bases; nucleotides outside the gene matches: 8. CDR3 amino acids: CASSQGTEVNGYTF. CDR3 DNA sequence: TGTGCCAGCTCACAAGGGACAGAAGTCAATGGCTACACCTTC. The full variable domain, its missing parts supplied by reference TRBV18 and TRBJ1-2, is NAGVMQNPRHLVRRRGQEARLRCSPMKGHSHVYWYRQLPEEGLKFMVYLQKENIIDESGMPKERFSAEFPKEGPSILRIQQVVRGDSAAYFCASSQGTEVNGYTFGSGTRLTVV.

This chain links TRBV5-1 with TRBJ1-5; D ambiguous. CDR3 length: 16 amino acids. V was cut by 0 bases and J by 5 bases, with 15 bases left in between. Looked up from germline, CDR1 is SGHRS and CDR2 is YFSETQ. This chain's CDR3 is CASSLGTTDTYQPQHF. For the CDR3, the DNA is TGCGCCAGCAGCTTGGGGACTACAGATACTTATCAGCCCCAGCATTTT. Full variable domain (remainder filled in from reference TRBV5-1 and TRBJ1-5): KAGVTQTPRYLIKTRGQQVTLSCSPISGHRSVSWYQQTPGQGLQFLFEYFSETQRNKGNFPGRFSGRQFSNSRSEMNVSTLELGDSALYLCASSLGTTDTYQPQHFGDGTRLSIL.

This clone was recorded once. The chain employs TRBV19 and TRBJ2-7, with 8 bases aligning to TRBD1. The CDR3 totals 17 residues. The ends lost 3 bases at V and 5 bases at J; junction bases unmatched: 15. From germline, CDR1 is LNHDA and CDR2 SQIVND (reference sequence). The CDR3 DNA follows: TGTGCCAGTAGTATTAGTTTCGGGACAGGCAGATTGAACGAGCAGTACTTC. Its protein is CASSISFGTGRLNEQYF.

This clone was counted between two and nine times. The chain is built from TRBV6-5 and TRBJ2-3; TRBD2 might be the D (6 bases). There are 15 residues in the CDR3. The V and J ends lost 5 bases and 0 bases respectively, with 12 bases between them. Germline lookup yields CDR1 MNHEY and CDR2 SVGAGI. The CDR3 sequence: CASSPSGDSTDTQYF. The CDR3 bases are TGTGCCAGCAGTCCCTCGGGGGACAGCACAGATACGCAGTATTTT.

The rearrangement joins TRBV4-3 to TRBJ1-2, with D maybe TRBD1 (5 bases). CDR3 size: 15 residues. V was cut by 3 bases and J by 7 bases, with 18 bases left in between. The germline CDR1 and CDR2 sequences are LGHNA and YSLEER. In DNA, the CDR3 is TGCGCCAGCAGCCAGCAGCTTGACAGCCTCGGTGGCTACACCTTC. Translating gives CASSQQLDSLGGYTF.

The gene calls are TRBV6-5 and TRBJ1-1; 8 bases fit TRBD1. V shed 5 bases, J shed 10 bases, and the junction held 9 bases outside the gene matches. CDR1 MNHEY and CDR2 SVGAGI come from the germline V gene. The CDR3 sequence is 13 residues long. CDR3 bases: TGTGCCAGCAGTACCGGGACAGGTAATGCAGCTTTCTTT. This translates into CASSTGTGNAAFF.

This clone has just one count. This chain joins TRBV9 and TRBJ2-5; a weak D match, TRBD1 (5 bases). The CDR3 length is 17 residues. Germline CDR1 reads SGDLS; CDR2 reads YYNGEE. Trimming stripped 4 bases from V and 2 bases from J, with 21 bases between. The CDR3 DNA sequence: TGTGCCAGCAGCCCCCTAGGCCTCAGGGTTGGGCAAGAGACCCAGTACTTC. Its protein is CASSPLGLRVGQETQYF.

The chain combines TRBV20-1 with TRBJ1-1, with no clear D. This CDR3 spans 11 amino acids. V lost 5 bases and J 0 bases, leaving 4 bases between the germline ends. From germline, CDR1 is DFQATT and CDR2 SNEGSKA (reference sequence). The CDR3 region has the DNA TGCAGTGCTCCTTTGAACACTGAAGCTTTCTTT. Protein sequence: CSAPLNTEAFF.

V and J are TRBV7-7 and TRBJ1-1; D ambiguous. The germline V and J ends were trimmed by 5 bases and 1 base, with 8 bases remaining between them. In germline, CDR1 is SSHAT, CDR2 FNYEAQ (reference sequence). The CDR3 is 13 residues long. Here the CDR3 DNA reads TGTGCCAGCAGCCGCGGCCCGAACACTGAAGCTTTCTTT. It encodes CASSRGPNTEAFF. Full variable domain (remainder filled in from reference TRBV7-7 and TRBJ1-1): GAGVSQSPRYKVTKRGQDVTLRCDPISSHATLYWYQQALGQGPEFLTYFNYEAQPDKSGLPSDRFSAERPEGSISTLTIQRTEQRDSAMYRCASSRGPNTEAFFGQGTRLTVV.

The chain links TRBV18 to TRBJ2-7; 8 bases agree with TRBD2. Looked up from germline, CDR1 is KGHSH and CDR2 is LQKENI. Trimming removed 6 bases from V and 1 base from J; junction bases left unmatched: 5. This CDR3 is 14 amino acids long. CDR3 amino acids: CASSRGLDSYEQYF. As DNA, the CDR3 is TGTGCCAGCTCCCGGGGACTAGATTCCTACGAGCAGTACTTC.

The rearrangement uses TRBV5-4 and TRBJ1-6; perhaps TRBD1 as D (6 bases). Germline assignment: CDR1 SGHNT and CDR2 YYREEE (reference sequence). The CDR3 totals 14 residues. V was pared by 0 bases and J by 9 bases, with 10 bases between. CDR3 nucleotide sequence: TGTGCCAGCAGCTTGGCGGCAGGGGCTTCACCCCTCCACTTT. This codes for CASSLAAGASPLHF.

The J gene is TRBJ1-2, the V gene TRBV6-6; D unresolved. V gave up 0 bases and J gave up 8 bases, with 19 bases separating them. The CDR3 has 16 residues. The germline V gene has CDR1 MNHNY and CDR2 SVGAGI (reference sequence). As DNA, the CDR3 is TGTGCCAGCAGTTACTCGGGCGGAGCCCGAAGCGGGGGCTACACCTTC. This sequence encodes CASSYSGGARSGGYTF.

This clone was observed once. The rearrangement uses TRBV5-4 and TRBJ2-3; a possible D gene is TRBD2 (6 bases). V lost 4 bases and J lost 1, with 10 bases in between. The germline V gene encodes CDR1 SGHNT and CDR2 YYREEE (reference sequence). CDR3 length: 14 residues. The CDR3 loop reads CASSPRGGTDTQYF. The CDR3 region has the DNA TGTGCCAGCAGCCCTCGCGGGGGCACAGATACGCAGTATTTT.

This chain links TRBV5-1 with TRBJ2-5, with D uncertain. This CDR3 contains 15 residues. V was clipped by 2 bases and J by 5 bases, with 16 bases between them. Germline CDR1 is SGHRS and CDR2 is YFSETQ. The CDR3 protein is CASSLLVPPRETQYF. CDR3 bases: TGCGCCAGCAGCTTATTGGTTCCTCCGAGGGAGACCCAGTACTTC.

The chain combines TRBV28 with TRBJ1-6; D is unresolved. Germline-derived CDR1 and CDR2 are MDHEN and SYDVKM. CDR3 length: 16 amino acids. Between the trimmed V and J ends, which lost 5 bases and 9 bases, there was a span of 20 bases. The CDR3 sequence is CASSPHGRTSGSPLHF. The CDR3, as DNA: TGTGCCAGCAGTCCCCACGGGAGGACTAGCGGTTCACCCCTCCACTTT. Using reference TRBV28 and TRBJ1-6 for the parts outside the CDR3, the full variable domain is DVKVTQSSRYLVKRTGEKVFLECVQDMDHENMFWYRQDPGLGLRLIYFSYDVKMKEKGDIPEGYSVSREKKERFSLILESASTNQTSMYLCASSPHGRTSGSPLHFGNGTRLTVT.

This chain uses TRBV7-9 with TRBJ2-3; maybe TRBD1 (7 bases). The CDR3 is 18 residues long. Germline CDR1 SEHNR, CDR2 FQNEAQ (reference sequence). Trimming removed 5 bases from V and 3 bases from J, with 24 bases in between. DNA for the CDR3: TGTGCCAGCAGCCTGGGACTCACAGGGGAACGTCGGACAGATACGCAGTATTTT. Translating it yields CASSLGLTGERRTDTQYF.

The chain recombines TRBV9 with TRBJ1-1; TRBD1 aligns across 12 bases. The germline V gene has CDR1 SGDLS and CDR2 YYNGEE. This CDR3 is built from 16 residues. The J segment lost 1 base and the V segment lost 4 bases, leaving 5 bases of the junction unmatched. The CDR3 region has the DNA TGTGCCAGCAGCCCCGGGACAGGGGGCGGGAACACTGAAGCTTTCTTT. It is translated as CASSPGTGGGNTEAFF.